This TCR beta chain is from a study of blood T cells in healthy people across ages (dated by TCRdb to 2015 to 2017). For context, the study as a whole: In model experiments, template switching captured about one uniquely barcoded TCR beta cDNA molecule for every two T cells. For two donors (one aged 18 to 30 and one aged 80 or older), the study analyzed two additional independent replicas of 1 million unique cDNA reads from the same blood draw. Four age groups were formed from the donors: young (average 16 years), middle-aged (around 39), aged (under 70) and long-lived (about 80). To track age-related changes in TCR beta repertoire diversity, the study relied on deep sequencing normalized with unique cDNA molecular identifiers. Donors of different ages were randomly distributed across sequencing lanes to avoid experimental bias. What the study reported, not specific to this receptor: As age increased, observed TCR beta diversity per million T cells dropped in a roughly linear way, and a significant reduction was already evident by age approximately 40. Estimates of total diversity based on one million sequenced T cells were regarded as lower bounds and as underestimates. There was a strong correlation between observed TCR beta diversity and the percentage of naive T cells measured by flow cytometry. Because donor CMV infection status was unknown, age-related changes in expanded clonotypes were potentially confounded. Since profiling was done on bulk unsorted PBMCs, naive and antigen-experienced compartments could not be conclusively compared. The long-lived group showed more naive CD4+ T cells, fewer expanded clones and increased TCR diversity than the aged group, suggesting age selection.

With regard to this clonotype: What antigen it recognizes has not been identified. It has no much larger one-base neighbor in the sample; base qualities were not kept.

Trimming takes 5 bases from V and 2 bases from J, and the germline ends sit 27 bases apart. The CDR3 holds 18 amino acids from the cysteine to the phenylalanine. The read is trimmed to its CDR3 DNA, 54 bases read in frame from base 1. CDR1 and CDR2, per the germline V gene (reference sequence), are DFQATT and SNEGSKA. Systemically healthy Caucasian individuals from Russia, over 30 in total and aged roughly 6 to 100 years, were included as donors. Each donor gave ten milliliters of peripheral blood, collected into EDTA-treated Vacutainer tubes. Ficoll-Paque density-gradient centrifugation was used to isolate PBMCs, with at least 6.5 million per sample. Trizol reagent was used to extract total RNA from the PBMCs, yielding at least 5 micrograms per sample. The percentages of naive CD45RAhigh/CD27high T cells were determined by flow cytometry on a PBMC aliquot from every donor. The method behind the library was 5' RACE. These reads were obtained on an Illumina HiSeq 2500. A second PCR of roughly 7 to 12 cycles was performed with a sample-barcoded 5' primer and a J-beta primer mix. A unique molecular identifier was introduced onto each TCR beta cDNA molecule by a template-switch 5' adaptor carrying 12 random nucleotides. Each sample yielded at least 3 million CDR3-containing paired-end reads. The Mint cDNA synthesis kit, primed by a TRBC-specific oligonucleotide, was used to synthesize first-strand cDNA from all RNA. Following uracil-DNA glycosylase treatment, all cDNA underwent a first 18-cycle PCR with the universal primers M1SS and BC2_uni_R. The authors' analysis ran thus. For normalization, 1 million high-quality reads, each with a distinct molecular identifier, were randomly selected from each sample. Reads with shared molecular identifiers were discarded instead of being binned into consensus sequences. CDR3 identification, clonotype clustering and error correction used MiTCR with a Q25 quality threshold and the strictest error-elimination algorithm. A nonparametric unseen species model using Euler transformation provided a lower-bound estimate of total TCR beta diversity. The public sequencing data were trimmed at Q25 with fastp and processed into clonotypes with MiXCR by TCRdb, which kept only in-frame beta chains. Rows merge per CDR3 protein into single entries with the most common DNA and genes. TCRdb's processing, not the authors', yielded these V and J calls. This sample gives roughly 1,500,000 distinct CDR3 sequences in total; 42% of them show up just once. The ten largest clonotypes hold approximately 7.9% of the sample.

The chain is assembled from TRBV20-1 and TRBJ1-2, and perhaps TRBD1 as D gene, on 5 matching bases. Sequencing was performed on blood. This receptor was taken from a woman between 18 and 29 years old in good health. Here the CDR3 is given as CSAAESGFTGTVNYGYTF. The base sequence is TGCAGTGCTGCCGAATCTGGATTCACCGGGACGGTAAACTATGGCTACACCTTC.